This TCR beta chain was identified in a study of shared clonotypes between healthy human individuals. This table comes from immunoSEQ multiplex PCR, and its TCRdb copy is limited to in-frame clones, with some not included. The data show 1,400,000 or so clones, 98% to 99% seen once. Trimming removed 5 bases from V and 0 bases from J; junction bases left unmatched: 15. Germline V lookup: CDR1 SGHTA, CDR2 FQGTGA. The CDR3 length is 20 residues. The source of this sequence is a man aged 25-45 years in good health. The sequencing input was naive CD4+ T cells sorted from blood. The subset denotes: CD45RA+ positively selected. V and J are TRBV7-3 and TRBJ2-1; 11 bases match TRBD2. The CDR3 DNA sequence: TGTGCCAGCAGCCTTACAGGGACTAGCGGAAATACGAGCTCCTACAATGAGCAGTTCTTC. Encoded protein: CASSLTGTSGNTSSYNEQFF.